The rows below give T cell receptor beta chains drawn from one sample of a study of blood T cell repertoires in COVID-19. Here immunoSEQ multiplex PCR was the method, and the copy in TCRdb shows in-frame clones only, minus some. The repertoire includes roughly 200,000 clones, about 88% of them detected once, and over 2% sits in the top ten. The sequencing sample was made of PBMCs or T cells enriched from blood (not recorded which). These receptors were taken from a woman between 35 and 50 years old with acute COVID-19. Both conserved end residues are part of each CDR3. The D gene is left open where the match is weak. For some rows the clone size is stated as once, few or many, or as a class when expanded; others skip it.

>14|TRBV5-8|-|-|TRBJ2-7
CASSPGVYYYEQYF
TGTGCCAGCAGCCCCGGTGTATATTACTACGAGCAGTACTTC
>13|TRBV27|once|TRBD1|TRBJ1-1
CASSVGQGIEAFF
TGTGCCAGCAGCGTGGGACAGGGGATAGAAGCTTTCTTT
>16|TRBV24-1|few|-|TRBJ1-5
CATSDARRVASQPQHF
TGTGCCACCAGTGATGCGCGGAGGGTGGCTAGTCAGCCCCAGCATTTT
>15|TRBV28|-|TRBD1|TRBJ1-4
CASRNNRGDNEKLFF
TGTGCCAGCAGGAACAACAGGGGGGATAATGAAAAACTGTTTTTT
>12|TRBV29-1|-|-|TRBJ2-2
CSVTESVGELFF
TGCAGCGTTACCGAGAGCGTCGGGGAGCTGTTTTTT
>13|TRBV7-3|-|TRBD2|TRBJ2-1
CASSSTSGTEQFF
TGTGCCAGCAGCTCGACTAGCGGGACTGAGCAGTTCTTC
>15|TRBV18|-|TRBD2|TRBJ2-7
CASSPYGEGLHEQYF
TGTGCCAGCTCCCCTTATGGGGAGGGCCTACACGAGCAGTACTTC
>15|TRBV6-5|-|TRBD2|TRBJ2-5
CASSYRTSFQETQYF
TGTGCCAGCAGTTACCGGACTAGTTTCCAAGAGACCCAGTACTTC
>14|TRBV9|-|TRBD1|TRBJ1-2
CASSVATGGYGYTF
TGTGCCAGCAGCGTAGCGACAGGGGGCTATGGCTACACCTTC
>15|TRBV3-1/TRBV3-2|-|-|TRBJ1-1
CASSQRVGQNTEAFF
TGTGCCAGCAGCCAAAGAGTGGGCCAAAACACTGAAGCTTTCTTT
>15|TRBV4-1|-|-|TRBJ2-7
CASSRRTEISYEQYF
TGCGCCAGCAGTCGGAGGACTGAGATTTCCTACGAGCAGTACTTC
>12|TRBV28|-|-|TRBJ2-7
CASSPTSYEQYF
TGTGCCAGCAGCCCTACTTCCTACGAGCAGTACTTC
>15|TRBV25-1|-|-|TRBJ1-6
CASSETSFYNSPLHF
TGTGCCAGCAGTGAGACAAGCTTTTATAATTCACCCCTCCACTTT
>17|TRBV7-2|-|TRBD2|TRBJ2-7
CASSLLAGGDRGYEQYF
TGTGCCAGCAGCTTATTAGCGGGGGGCGACAGGGGCTACGAGCAGTACTTC
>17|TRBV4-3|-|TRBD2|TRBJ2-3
CASSQDPAGAGGDTQYF
TGCGCCAGCAGCCAAGATCCAGCGGGAGCCGGGGGAGATACGCAGTATTTT
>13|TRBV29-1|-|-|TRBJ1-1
CSVEETVNTEAFF
TGCAGCGTTGAGGAGACAGTTAACACTGAAGCTTTCTTT
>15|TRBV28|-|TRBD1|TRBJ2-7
CASSGPGQAIYEQYF
TGTGCCAGCAGTGGTCCGGGACAGGCGATCTACGAGCAGTACTTC
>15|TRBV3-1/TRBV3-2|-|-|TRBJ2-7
CASSQDISSVYEQYF
TGTGCCAGCAGCCAAGATATCTCCAGCGTCTACGAGCAGTACTTC
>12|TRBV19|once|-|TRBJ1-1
CASSNGLAEAFF
TGTGCCAGTAGCAACGGTCTGGCTGAAGCTTTCTTT
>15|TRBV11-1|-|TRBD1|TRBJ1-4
CASSADRGRGEKLFF
TGTGCCAGCAGCGCAGACAGGGGAAGAGGAGAAAAACTGTTTTTT
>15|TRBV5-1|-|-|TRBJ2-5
CASSLQDSSGETQYF
TGCGCCAGCAGCTTGCAGGACTCTTCGGGAGAGACCCAGTACTTC
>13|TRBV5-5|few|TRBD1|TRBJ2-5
CASSSGTGWTQYF
TGTGCCAGCAGCTCCGGGACAGGGTGGACCCAGTACTTC
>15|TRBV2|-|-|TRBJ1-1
CASSEGRQSNTEAFF
TGTGCCAGCAGTGAAGGGCGGCAGTCGAACACTGAAGCTTTCTTT
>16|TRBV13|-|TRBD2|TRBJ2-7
CASSSWTSGRSNEQYF
TGTGCCAGCAGCTCCTGGACTAGCGGGAGAAGCAACGAGCAGTACTTC
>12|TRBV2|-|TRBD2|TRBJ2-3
CASRPGLVYEYF
TGTGCCAGCAGGCCCGGACTAGTCTACGAGTATTTT
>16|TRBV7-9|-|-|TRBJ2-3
CASSTRGILSTDTQYF
TGTGCCAGCAGCACCAGGGGAATCCTAAGCACAGATACGCAGTATTTT
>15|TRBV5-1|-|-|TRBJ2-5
CASSLDDAVGETQYF
TGCGCCAGCAGCTTGGACGATGCGGTGGGAGAGACCCAGTACTTC
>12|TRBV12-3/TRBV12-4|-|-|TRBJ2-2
CASRGRRGELFF
TGTGCCAGCCGGGGTAGACGAGGGGAGCTGTTTTTT
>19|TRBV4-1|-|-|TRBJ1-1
CASSQEVVRVSKGSTEAFF
TGCGCCAGCAGCCAAGAGGTGGTTCGAGTGTCCAAGGGGTCCACTGAAGCTTTCTTT